What follows describes a single T cell receptor beta chain. The data derive from a study of control samples from healthy donors and cancer patients. Generated by immunoSEQ multiplex PCR, the TCRdb table keeps only in-frame clones and is missing some. This table holds 65,000 to 95,000 clones, more than 75% found once. The CDR3 is 12 residues long. Looked up from germline, CDR1 is MRHNA and CDR2 is SNTAGT. Trimming took 2 bases from V and 14 from J, leaving 10 bases between them. The sample comprised blood. The V and J genes are TRBV6-4 and TRBJ1-6; the D gene is possibly TRBD1 (5 bases). This sequence was found in a man in his fifties or sixties in good health. The CDR3 loop is CASSDGGDTLHF. The CDR3 region has the DNA TGTGCCAGCAGTGACGGGGGAGATACCCTCCACTTT.